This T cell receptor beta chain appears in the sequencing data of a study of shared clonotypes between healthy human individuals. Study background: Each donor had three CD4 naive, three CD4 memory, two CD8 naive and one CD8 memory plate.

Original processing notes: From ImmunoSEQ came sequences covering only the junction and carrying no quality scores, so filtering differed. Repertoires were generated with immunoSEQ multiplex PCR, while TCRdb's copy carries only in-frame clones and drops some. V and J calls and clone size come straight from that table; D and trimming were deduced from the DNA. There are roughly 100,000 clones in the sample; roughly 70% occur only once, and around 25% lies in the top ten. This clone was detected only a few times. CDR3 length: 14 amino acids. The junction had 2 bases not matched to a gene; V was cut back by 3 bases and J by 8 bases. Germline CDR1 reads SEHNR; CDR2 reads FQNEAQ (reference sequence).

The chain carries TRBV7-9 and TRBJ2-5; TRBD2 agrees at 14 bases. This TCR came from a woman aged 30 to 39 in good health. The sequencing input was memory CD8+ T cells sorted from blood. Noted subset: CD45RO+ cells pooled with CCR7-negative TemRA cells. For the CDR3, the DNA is TGTGCCAGCAGCTTCGGACTAGCGGGAGGAACCCAGTACTTC. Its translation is CASSFGLAGGTQYF. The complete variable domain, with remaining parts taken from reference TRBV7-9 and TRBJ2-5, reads DTGVSQNPRHKITKRGQNVTFRCDPISEHNRLYWYRQTLGQGPEFLTYFQNEAQLEKSRLLSDRFSAERPKGSFSTLEIQRTEQGDSAMYLCASSFGLAGGTQYFGPGTRLLVL.